This paragraph reports one T cell receptor (beta chain). The data belong to a study of blood T cell repertoires in COVID-19. V shed 6 bases and J 4 bases; nucleotides not matched to a gene: 8. Germline loops: CDR1 SNHLY, CDR2 FYNNEI. The CDR3 extends over 14 amino acids. Original analysis: Amplification from reference gene primers served as the basis for estimated nucleated cell counts. Clones were read by immunoSEQ multiplex PCR, and TCRdb kept only the in-frame ones, dropping some. V, J and clone size are taken as reported in that table, and D and trimming were inferred from the DNA itself. The sample lists fewer than 130,000 clones, 70% to 80% occurring once.

The TCR was taken from a woman aged 55-69 years with acute or convalescent COVID-19. Sequencing was performed on peripheral blood. The chain carries TRBV2 and TRBJ1-2; 7 bases align to TRBD1. CDR3 in amino acids: CASRGQPTAYGYTF. The CDR3 coding sequence is TGTGCCAGCAGGGGACAGCCCACAGCCTATGGCTACACCTTC.